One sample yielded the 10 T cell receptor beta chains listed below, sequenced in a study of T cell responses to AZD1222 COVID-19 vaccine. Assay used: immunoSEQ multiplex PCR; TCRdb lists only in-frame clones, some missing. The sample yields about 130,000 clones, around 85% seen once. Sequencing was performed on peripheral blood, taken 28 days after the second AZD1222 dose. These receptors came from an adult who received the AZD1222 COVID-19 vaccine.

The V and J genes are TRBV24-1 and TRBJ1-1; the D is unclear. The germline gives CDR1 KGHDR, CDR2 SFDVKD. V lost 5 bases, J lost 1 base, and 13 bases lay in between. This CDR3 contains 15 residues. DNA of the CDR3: TGTGCCACCAGTGGTGGGCGGAGTGGGAACACTGAAGCTTTCTTT. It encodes CATSGGRSGNTEAFF.

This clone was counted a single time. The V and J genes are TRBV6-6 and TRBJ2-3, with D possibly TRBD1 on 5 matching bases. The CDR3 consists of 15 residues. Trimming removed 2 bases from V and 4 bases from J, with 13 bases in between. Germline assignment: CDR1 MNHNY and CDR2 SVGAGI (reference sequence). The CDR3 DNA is TGTGCCAGCAGTTACCCCGACAGCTCACCAGATACGCAGTATTTT. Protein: CASSYPDSSPDTQYF.

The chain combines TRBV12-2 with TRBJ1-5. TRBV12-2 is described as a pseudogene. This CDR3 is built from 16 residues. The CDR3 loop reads CASRFWGHRRAQPQHF. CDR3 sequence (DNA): TGTGCAAGTCGCTTTTGGGGCCATAGGAGGGCTCAGCCCCAGCATTTT.

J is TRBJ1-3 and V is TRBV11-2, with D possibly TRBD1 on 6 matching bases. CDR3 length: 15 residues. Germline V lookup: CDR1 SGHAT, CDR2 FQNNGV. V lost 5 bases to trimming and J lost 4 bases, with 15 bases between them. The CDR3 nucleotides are TGTGCCAGCAGCAAGAGAGACAGGTCCGGAAACACCATATATTTT. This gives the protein CASSKRDRSGNTIYF.

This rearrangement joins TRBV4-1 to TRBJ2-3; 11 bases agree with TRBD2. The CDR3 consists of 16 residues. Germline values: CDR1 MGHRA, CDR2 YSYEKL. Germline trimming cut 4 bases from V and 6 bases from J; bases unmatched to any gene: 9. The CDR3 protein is CASSPSGGTFRDTQYF. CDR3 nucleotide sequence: TGCGCCAGCAGCCCTAGCGGGGGGACTTTTCGTGATACGCAGTATTTT.

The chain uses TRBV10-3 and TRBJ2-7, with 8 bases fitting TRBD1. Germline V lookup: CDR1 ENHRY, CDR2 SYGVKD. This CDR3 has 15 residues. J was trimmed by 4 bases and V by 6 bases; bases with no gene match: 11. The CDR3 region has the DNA TGTGCCATCAGCGACCGGGGCAGGGGGCTTTACGAGCAGTACTTC. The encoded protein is CAISDRGRGLYEQYF.

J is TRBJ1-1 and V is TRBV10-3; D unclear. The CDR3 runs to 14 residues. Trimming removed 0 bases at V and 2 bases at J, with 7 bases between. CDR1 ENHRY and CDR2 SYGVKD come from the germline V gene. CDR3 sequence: CAISESRSNTEAFF. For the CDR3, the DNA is TGTGCCATCAGTGAGTCGAGAAGCAACACTGAAGCTTTCTTT.

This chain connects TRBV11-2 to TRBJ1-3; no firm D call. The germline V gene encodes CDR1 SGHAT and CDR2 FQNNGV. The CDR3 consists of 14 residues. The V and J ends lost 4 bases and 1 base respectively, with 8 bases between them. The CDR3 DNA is TGTGCCAGCAGCTCCACCCAGTCTGGAAACACCATATATTTT. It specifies CASSSTQSGNTIYF.

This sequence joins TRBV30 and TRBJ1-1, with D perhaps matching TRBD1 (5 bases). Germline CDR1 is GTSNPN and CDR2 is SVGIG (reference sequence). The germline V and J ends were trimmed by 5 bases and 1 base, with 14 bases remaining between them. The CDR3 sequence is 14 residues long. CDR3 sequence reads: CAWGREGPNTEAFF. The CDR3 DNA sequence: TGTGCCTGGGGCAGAGAGGGGCCGAACACTGAAGCTTTCTTT.

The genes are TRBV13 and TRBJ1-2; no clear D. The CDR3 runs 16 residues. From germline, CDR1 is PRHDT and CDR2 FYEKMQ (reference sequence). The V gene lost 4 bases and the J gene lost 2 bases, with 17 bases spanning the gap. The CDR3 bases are TGTGCCAGCAGCTCCCGTCGGCGGCATGAGAACTATGGCTACACCTTC. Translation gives CASSSRRRHENYGYTF. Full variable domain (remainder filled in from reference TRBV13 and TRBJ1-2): AAGVIQSPRHLIKEKRETATLKCYPIPRHDTVYWYQQGPGQDPQFLISFYEKMQSDKGSIPDRFSAQQFSDYHSELNMSSLELGDSALYFCASSSRRRHENYGYTFGSGTRLTVV.